This T cell receptor (beta chain) was observed in a study of early T cells in non-severe SARS-CoV-2 infection. Study-wide context: Sequenced material consisted of bulk RNA (from unsorted whole blood), and chains were unpaired. Broader study findings: The matching step, a VDJdb search, favored anti-spike CD8 responses and missed private and CD4 specificities.

In its sample, this clonotype was seen a few times. The antigen is unknown. Individual cDNA molecules carried attached unique molecular identifiers. TCRdb fed the 5' RACE reads into MiXCR, producing one record per CDR3 protein. The sample includes around 84,000 distinct CDR3 sequences, about an eighth seen only once; the top ten take around 7%. The CDR3 length is 14 residues. With 5 bases clipped from V and 6 bases from J, the junction kept 9 bases outside the gene matches. The germline V gene has CDR1 SEHNR and CDR2 FQNEAQ (reference sequence). The chain uses TRBV7-9 and TRBJ1-2, with 7 bases matching TRBD1. This clonotype was obtained from an adult who was a healthcare worker with PCR-confirmed SARS-CoV-2 infection or an uninfected control (not recorded which). Sequenced: whole blood. The CDR3 loop is CASSPGGTANGYTF. CDR3 in DNA: TGTGCCAGCAGCCCGGGGGGGACAGCCAATGGCTACACCTTC.